The T cell receptor beta chain under discussion was sequenced for a study of cytomegalovirus exposure and HLA in healthy donors. Germline CDR1 is MGHDK and CDR2 is SYGVNS. V lost 4 bases to trimming and J lost 2 bases, with 8 bases between them. This CDR3 has 13 residues. With 60 Vbeta and 13 Jbeta primers, the PCR was carried out. The data were produced by immunoSEQ multiplex PCR, yet TCRdb's version contains in-frame clones alone and is incomplete. The top ten hold roughly 0.24% of the sample, which has some 180,000 clones, roughly 87% seen once. This rearrangement joins TRBV25-1 to TRBJ1-2, with D uncertain. The sample was PBMCs. This TCR was recovered from a girl under two years old in good health and CMV-seronegative. The DNA for the CDR3 is TGTGCCAGCAGTGTTACAGAGAACTATGGCTACACCTTC. Encoded protein: CASSVTENYGYTF.